A selection of T cell receptor beta chains follows, all from one sample in a study of cytomegalovirus exposure and HLA in healthy donors. Data came from immunoSEQ multiplex PCR; TCRdb stores just in-frame clones and leaves some out. The table lists roughly 100,000 clones, around 82% of them singletons, with around 10% in the top ten. Sequences were obtained from PBMCs. Every receptor here comes from a woman under 30 in good health and CMV-seropositive. CDR3s include the opening cysteine and the closing phenylalanine or tryptophan. A D gene is named only where the DNA matches it firmly. Size is stated for part of the rows, as once, few or many counts, or as a class when the clone is expanded.

clone size	V gene	D gene	J gene	CDR3 protein	CDR3 DNA
NA	TRBV5-4	TRBD2	TRBJ2-1	CASSFPSSGQNNEQFF	TGTGCCAGCAGCTTCCCTTCTAGCGGGCAAAACAATGAGCAGTTCTTC
NA	TRBV18	TRBD2	TRBJ2-1	CASSPSLAGEQFF	TGTGCCAGCTCACCCTCGCTAGCGGGAGAGCAGTTCTTC
NA	TRBV5-8	TRBD1	TRBJ2-1	CASSLVEWPGTDYNEQFF	TGTGCCAGCAGCTTGGTCGAGTGGCCCGGGACAGACTACAATGAGCAGTTCTTC
few	TRBV14	NA	TRBJ2-5	CASSPRQQETQYF	TGTGCCAGCAGCCCCAGACAGCAAGAGACCCAGTACTTC
once	TRBV29-1	NA	TRBJ1-1	CSVEAVTEAFF	TGCAGCGTTGAAGCTGTCACTGAAGCTTTCTTT
few	TRBV6-1	NA	TRBJ1-1	CASTVMGQNTEAFF	TGTGCCAGCACAGTGATGGGACAGAACACTGAAGCTTTCTTT
NA	TRBV6-5	NA	TRBJ1-2	CASSYRTLRNYGYTF	TGTGCCAGCAGTTATAGGACACTACGGAACTATGGCTACACCTTC
NA	TRBV6-1	NA	TRBJ1-1	CASSEWSGQNTEAFF	TGTGCCAGCAGTGAATGGTCGGGACAGAACACTGAAGCTTTCTTT
NA	TRBV15	NA	TRBJ2-3	CATSRDRGAGTDTQYF	TGTGCCACCAGCAGAGACAGGGGAGCCGGCACAGATACGCAGTATTTT
once	TRBV5-1	NA	TRBJ2-1	CASSLDSFEEQFF	TGCGCCAGCAGCTTGGACAGCTTTGAGGAGCAGTTCTTC
NA	TRBV27	NA	TRBJ2-7	CASGQFRREQYF	TGTGCCAGCGGCCAGTTTCGGCGGGAGCAGTACTTC
NA	TRBV13	TRBD2	TRBJ2-3	CASSLRAGGSTDTQYF	TGTGCCAGCAGCCTCAGAGCGGGGGGTAGCACAGATACGCAGTATTTT
NA	TRBV30	NA	TRBJ1-1	CAWSVRGWGEAFF	TGTGCCTGGAGTGTACGAGGGTGGGGTGAAGCTTTCTTT
NA	TRBV27	NA	TRBJ1-5	CASSLQGWGQPQHF	TGTGCCAGCAGTTTACAGGGATGGGGTCAGCCCCAGCATTTT
NA	TRBV6-5	NA	TRBJ1-1	CATRGGWNTEAFF	TGTGCCACACGAGGGGGATGGAACACTGAAGCTTTCTTT
NA	TRBV19	NA	TRBJ1-5	CASSIDRTGNNQPQHF	TGTGCCAGTAGTATAGATCGGACTGGCAACAATCAGCCCCAGCATTTT
NA	TRBV6-5	NA	TRBJ2-4	CAAAAGIQTNIQYF	TGTGCAGCGGCCGCAGGTATTCAAACAAACATTCAGTACTTC
NA	TRBV27	TRBD2	TRBJ2-3	CASSWGGRPTDTQYF	TGTGCCAGCAGTTGGGGGGGAAGACCCACAGATACGCAGTATTTT
NA	TRBV5-1	TRBD2	TRBJ2-3	CASSLTSGGASDTQYF	TGCGCCAGCAGCTTAACTAGCGGGGGGGCATCAGATACGCAGTATTTT
NA	TRBV7-8	TRBD2	TRBJ2-7	CASSPGRLAGVGEQYF	TGTGCCAGCAGCCCGGGGAGACTAGCGGGAGTTGGCGAGCAGTACTTC
NA	TRBV5-1	NA	TRBJ2-1	CASSLLAAGPYNEQFF	TGCGCCAGCAGTCTGCTCGCGGCGGGACCCTACAATGAGCAGTTCTTC
once	TRBV11-2	TRBD2	TRBJ2-3	CASTGGGTDTQYF	TGTGCCAGCACCGGGGGGGGCACAGATACGCAGTATTTT
NA	TRBV7-2	TRBD2	TRBJ2-1	CASSISGASYNEQFF	TGTGCCAGCAGCATTAGCGGGGCCTCCTACAATGAGCAGTTCTTC
NA	TRBV13	NA	TRBJ1-1	CASSQGNPEAFF	TGTGCCAGCAGCCAGGGTAATCCTGAAGCTTTCTTT
NA	TRBV25-1	NA	TRBJ1-1	CASSPPMGATEAFF	TGTGCCAGCAGTCCCCCAATGGGAGCGACTGAAGCTTTCTTT
NA	TRBV14	NA	TRBJ1-2	CASSQGGGGGYTF	TGTGCCAGCAGCCAAGGGGGAGGTGGTGGCTACACCTTC
few	TRBV28	NA	TRBJ2-2	CASTSNTGELFF	TGTGCCAGCACCTCGAACACCGGGGAGCTGTTTTTT
NA	TRBV29-1	TRBD1	TRBJ1-1	CSARDRVTEAFF	TGCAGCGCCCGGGACAGGGTCACTGAAGCTTTCTTT
once	TRBV10-3	NA	TRBJ2-7	CAISIRTASYEQYF	TGTGCCATCAGTATAAGGACAGCCTCCTACGAGCAGTACTTC
once	TRBV2	NA	TRBJ1-2	CASSENSLYGYTF	TGTGCCAGCAGTGAAAACAGCCTCTATGGCTACACCTTC
NA	TRBV6-4	NA	TRBJ2-1	CASSESELNEQFF	TGTGCCAGCAGTGAATCTGAACTCAATGAGCAGTTCTTC
NA	TRBV2	TRBD1	TRBJ2-5	CASSGDRGDQETQYF	TGTGCCAGCAGTGGGGACAGGGGGGACCAAGAGACCCAGTACTTC
few	TRBV5-1	NA	TRBJ2-5	CASSLRPGQQETQYF	TGCGCCAGCAGCTTGCGACCGGGACAACAAGAGACCCAGTACTTC
NA	TRBV6-5	TRBD2	TRBJ2-7	CASSVTSDRSYEQYF	TGTGCCAGCAGCGTGACTAGCGATCGCTCCTACGAGCAGTACTTC
NA	TRBV5-6	NA	TRBJ2-2	CASSLRESNTGELFF	TGTGCCAGCAGCTTGAGAGAATCGAACACCGGGGAGCTGTTTTTT
NA	TRBV7-9	NA	TRBJ1-1	CASSSEGRGAFF	TGTGCCAGCAGCTCGGAGGGGAGAGGAGCTTTCTTT
few	TRBV9	NA	TRBJ2-2	CASSVERTRGETGELFF	TGTGCCAGCAGCGTAGAAAGAACCCGTGGAGAAACCGGGGAGCTGTTTTTT
NA	TRBV5-1	NA	TRBJ1-4	CASRTLGLLNEKLFF	TGCGCCAGCAGGACGTTGGGCCTGCTTAATGAAAAACTGTTTTTT
NA	TRBV2	NA	TRBJ1-1	CASSERWGVRMNTEAFF	TGTGCCAGCAGTGAAAGATGGGGGGTCAGGATGAACACTGAAGCTTTCTTT
NA	TRBV19	TRBD1	TRBJ1-2	CASRDRGIGYTF	TGTGCCAGTAGGGACAGGGGTATTGGCTACACCTTC
NA	TRBV5-1	TRBD1	TRBJ1-1	CASSSGTGLPEAFF	TGCGCCAGCAGCTCCGGGACAGGGTTGCCCGAAGCTTTCTTT
NA	TRBV5-4	NA	TRBJ2-1	CASSPASRPLNNEQFF	TGTGCCAGCAGCCCGGCTAGCAGACCTCTAAACAATGAGCAGTTCTTC
few	TRBV10-3	TRBD2	TRBJ2-5	CAISVGTSSQETQYF	TGTGCCATCAGTGTTGGGACTAGCAGCCAAGAGACCCAGTACTTC
NA	TRBV7-9	TRBD2	TRBJ2-5	CASSFGLAGGQETQYF	TGTGCCAGCAGCTTTGGACTAGCGGGGGGGCAAGAGACCCAGTACTTC
NA	TRBV5-1	NA	TRBJ2-7	CASSRDYEQYF	TGCGCCAGCAGCCGTGATTACGAGCAGTACTTC
few	TRBV19	NA	TRBJ1-1	CASYQGRWSTEAFF	TGTGCCAGCTATCAGGGGAGATGGAGCACTGAAGCTTTCTTT
once	TRBV27	NA	TRBJ1-1	CASGAPYQYMNTEAFF	TGTGCCAGCGGAGCCCCTTACCAGTACATGAACACTGAAGCTTTCTTT
NA	TRBV4-1	NA	TRBJ2-2	CASSHSGGNTGELFF	TGCGCCAGCAGCCATTCCGGGGGGAACACCGGGGAGCTGTTTTTT
NA	TRBV2	TRBD1	TRBJ2-7	CASSDGGQGIYEQYF	TGTGCCAGCAGTGACGGAGGACAGGGGATCTACGAGCAGTACTTC
NA	TRBV9	TRBD2	TRBJ2-1	CASSVGGGSNYNEQFF	TGTGCCAGCAGCGTAGGGGGGGGGTCTAACTACAATGAGCAGTTCTTC
NA	TRBV5-6	TRBD2	TRBJ2-7	CASSFLGGSGTKNEQYF	TGTGCCAGCAGCTTCCTGGGAGGTAGCGGGACCAAGAACGAGCAGTACTTC
once	TRBV7-9	TRBD2	TRBJ2-1	CASSLALAGEYNEQFF	TGTGCCAGCAGCTTAGCGTTAGCGGGGGAGTACAATGAGCAGTTCTTC
NA	TRBV14	TRBD1	TRBJ2-2	CASSLPGQGRRLELFF	TGTGCCAGCAGCCTTCCGGGACAGGGGAGGCGGCTGGAGCTGTTTTTT
NA	TRBV7-7	TRBD2	TRBJ2-5	CASSLGLAGRETQYF	TGTGCTAGCAGCTTAGGACTAGCGGGAAGGGAGACCCAGTACTTC
many	TRBV5-4	TRBD2	TRBJ2-7	CASSLALGGNEQYF	TGTGCCAGCAGCTTGGCCTTGGGGGGGAACGAGCAGTACTTC